Listed below are T cell receptor beta chains from one sample, sequenced in a study of PD-1 and CTLA-4 blockade in melanoma. TCRdb keeps only in-frame clones here, not all; method: immunoSEQ multiplex PCR. The sample contains about 30,000 clones, roughly nine tenths of which appear only once. Specimen: CD8+ T cells from peripheral blood, collected before anti-PD-1 treatment. The receptors were sampled from a human donor with melanoma. The CDR3 runs from the conserved cysteine through the conserved F or W. Fields, in order: V gene, clone size, J gene, CDR3 length, D gene, CDR3 DNA, CDR3 protein. The D gene is left open where the match is weak. Clone size, where shown, is once, few, many, or a class for clones that have expanded.

>TRBV29-1|NA|TRBJ2-7|12|TRBD2
TGCAGCGTTGGCGGGGGACCCTACGAGCAGTACTTC
CSVGGGPYEQYF
>TRBV2|NA|TRBJ1-1|13|NA
TGTGCCAGTGAGGGGTTTATGAACACTGAAGCTTTCTTT
CASEGFMNTEAFF
>TRBV11-2|NA|TRBJ2-1|15|TRBD2
TGTGCCAGCAGCTTGGTAGCGGGGGGTTACAATGAGCAGTTCTTC
CASSLVAGGYNEQFF
>TRBV5-8|NA|TRBJ1-2|14|NA
TGTGCCAGCAGCTTCGGGGCAGAGGACTATGGCTACACCTTC
CASSFGAEDYGYTF
>TRBV24-1|NA|TRBJ2-1|14|NA
TGTGCCACCAGTGATTCCCTCGACAGCAATGAGCAGTTCTTC
CATSDSLDSNEQFF
>TRBV25-1|NA|TRBJ2-2|15|NA
TGTGCCAGCAGTGAGATGAACTCGAACACCGGGGAGCTGTTTTTT
CASSEMNSNTGELFF
>TRBV24-1|NA|TRBJ2-2|13|NA
TGTGCCACCAGTGATTGGGGCACCGGGGAGCTGTTTTTT
CATSDWGTGELFF
>TRBV7-9|NA|TRBJ2-2|14|NA
TGTGCCAGCAGCTCGGGGCAGAACACCGGGGAGCTGTTTTTT
CASSSGQNTGELFF
>TRBV19|NA|TRBJ2-3|15|NA
TGTGCCAGTAGTACTGGACAGAGACTCACAGATACGCAGTATTTT
CASSTGQRLTDTQYF
>TRBV11-2|once|TRBJ2-1|12|NA
TGTGCCAGCAGCCCCCTGGGGAATGAGCAGTTCTTC
CASSPLGNEQFF
>TRBV24-1|NA|TRBJ2-7|13|TRBD1
TGTGCCAGGCAGACAGGGGGAAGGGGTCAGCAGTACTTC
CARQTGGRGQQYF
>TRBV4-2|NA|TRBJ2-7|16|TRBD2
TGTGCCAGCAGCCAAGGGGCTAGCGGGAGTTTCGGCGAGCAGTACTTC
CASSQGASGSFGEQYF
>TRBV6-1|NA|TRBJ2-7|16|NA
TGTGCCAGCAGTGGGACAGCCTCGACGGGCTCCTACGAGCAGTACTTC
CASSGTASTGSYEQYF
>TRBV16|NA|TRBJ2-3|15|NA
TGTGCCAGCAGCCTTAACCAGGGTTCTGGAGATACGCAGTATTTT
CASSLNQGSGDTQYF
>TRBV28|NA|TRBJ2-7|13|NA
TGTGCCACCGAGGGGAGGAAGTCCTACGAGCAGTACTTC
CATEGRKSYEQYF
>TRBV6-1|NA|TRBJ2-7|11|NA
TGTGCCAGCAGTGAAGGGTACGAGCAGTACTTC
CASSEGYEQYF
>TRBV28|NA|TRBJ2-7|15|TRBD2
TGTGCCAGCAGTTTAGCGGGAGGGCCGTTATACGAGCAGTACTTC
CASSLAGGPLYEQYF
>TRBV29-1|NA|TRBJ2-2|12|NA
TGCAGCGTTCTTGCGGGGCTCGGGGAGCTGTTTTTT
CSVLAGLGELFF
>TRBV5-5|NA|TRBJ2-2|14|NA
TGTGCCAGCAGCTTCGGCAAGAACACCGGGGAGCTGTTTTTT
CASSFGKNTGELFF
>TRBV6-5|NA|TRBJ1-2|13|NA
TGTGCCAGCAGTTCTACCTGGGGGGACGGCTACACCTTC
CASSSTWGDGYTF
>TRBV7-9|NA|TRBJ2-2|12|NA
TGTGCCAGCAGCCTCCTCCCCGGGGAGCTGTTTTTT
CASSLLPGELFF
>TRBV30|NA|TRBJ1-1|13|NA
TGTGCCTGGAGCAGAACCATGAACACTGAAGCTTTCTTT
CAWSRTMNTEAFF
>TRBV3-1/TRBV3-2|NA|TRBJ1-1|15|NA
TGTGCCAGCAGCCAAGATTTAGGGGTAAACACTGAAGCTTTCTTT
CASSQDLGVNTEAFF
>TRBV30|NA|TRBJ2-1|17|TRBD2
TGTGCCTGGAGTCCTGGGACTAGCGGGATTCTGTACAATGAGCAGTTCTTC
CAWSPGTSGILYNEQFF
>TRBV7-9|NA|TRBJ2-1|14|NA
TGTGCCAGCAGCTTAACGACTAGGGGGGTTGAGCAGTTCTTC
CASSLTTRGVEQFF
>TRBV5-4|once|TRBJ1-2|16|TRBD1
TGTGCCAGCAGCTTCAGGGACAGGGTCTCAAGCGATGGCTACACCTTC
CASSFRDRVSSDGYTF
>TRBV7-9|NA|TRBJ2-5|14|TRBD2
TGTGCCAGCAGCTTAGGCGGGGGACGGGAGACCCAGTACTTC
CASSLGGGRETQYF
>TRBV6-1|few|TRBJ2-5|14|TRBD2
TGTGCCAGCAGTGAAGGCGGGGGAAGGGAGACCCAGTACTTC
CASSEGGGRETQYF
>TRBV9|once|TRBJ1-6|17|TRBD1
TGTGCCAGCAGCGTAGAATCCTTGGGGACAGGGCAATCACCCCTCCACTTT
CASSVESLGTGQSPLHF
>TRBV7-9|NA|TRBJ2-1|13|NA
TGTGCCAGCAGTAATACCTCGGGCGGTGAGCAGTTCTTC
CASSNTSGGEQFF
>TRBV11-2|once|TRBJ2-5|15|NA
TGTGCCAGCAGCACCACCGGGATTCAAGGGGAGACCCAGTACTTC
CASSTTGIQGETQYF
>TRBV28|NA|TRBJ1-1|15|TRBD1
TGTGCCAGCAGTCTCGGACAGGGGTTTCGGACTGAAGCTTTCTTT
CASSLGQGFRTEAFF
>TRBV3-1/TRBV3-2|NA|TRBJ1-2|17|NA
TGTGCCAGCAGCCAAGATCGAGGGGCGTGGGCCCACTATGGCTACACCTTC
CASSQDRGAWAHYGYTF
>TRBV3-1/TRBV3-2|NA|TRBJ2-7|14|NA
TGTGCCAGCAGCCCCCGGGACTTTTTCTACGAGCAGTACTTC
CASSPRDFFYEQYF
>TRBV6-4|few|TRBJ1-1|13|NA
TGTGCCAGCAGTGACCGAAGCCCCGCTGAAGCTTTCTTT
CASSDRSPAEAFF
>TRBV6-2/TRBV6-3|NA|TRBJ1-6|15|NA
TGTGCCAGCAGTTACGGGTCGGCCTATAATTCACCCCTCCACTTT
CASSYGSAYNSPLHF
>TRBV7-9|NA|TRBJ1-1|15|NA
TGTGCCAGCAGCTTAGCGGCAGGGGTGAGCACTGAAGCTTTCTTT
CASSLAAGVSTEAFF
>TRBV27|NA|TRBJ1-1|15|TRBD1
TGTGCCAGCAGTTTATCGACAGGGGGTAACACTGAAGCTTTCTTT
CASSLSTGGNTEAFF
>TRBV4-1|once|TRBJ1-1|13|TRBD1
TGCGCCAGCAGCCTCACAGGGGCCACTGAAGCTTTCTTT
CASSLTGATEAFF
>TRBV27|few|TRBJ1-5|14|NA
TGTGCCAGCAGTCCTGACAATAGCAATCAGCCCCAGCATTTT
CASSPDNSNQPQHF
>TRBV5-1|NA|TRBJ2-5|15|NA
TGCGCCAGCAGCTTGTACCAGGGTTCCGTCGAGACCCAGTACTTC
CASSLYQGSVETQYF
>TRBV10-3|NA|TRBJ2-2|12|NA
TGTGCCATCAGTGCGGGGTCCGGGGAGCTGTTTTTT
CAISAGSGELFF
>TRBV7-8|NA|TRBJ1-3|13|NA
TGTGCCAGCAGTCCCCACTCTGGAAACACCATATATTTT
CASSPHSGNTIYF
>TRBV7-9|NA|TRBJ2-6|16|NA
TGTGCCAGCACCAACAGACAGGTCTCTGGGGCCAACGTCCTGACTTTC
CASTNRQVSGANVLTF
>TRBV15|few|TRBJ2-7|15|TRBD2
TGTGCCACCAGCAGAGATTCTCCCGGGGGGGGAGAGCAGTACTTC
CATSRDSPGGGEQYF
>TRBV7-9|NA|TRBJ2-1|15|TRBD2
TGTGCCAGCAGCCGAAGGACTAGCGGAATCAATGAGCAGTTCTTC
CASSRRTSGINEQFF
>TRBV13|NA|TRBJ2-3|14|NA
TGTGCCAGCAGCCCATTGACCAGGTGGGATACGCAGTATTTT
CASSPLTRWDTQYF
>TRBV19|NA|TRBJ1-1|12|NA
TGTGCCAGTTTCCAGGGGAACACTGAAGCTTTCTTT
CASFQGNTEAFF
>TRBV15|once|TRBJ2-1|15|NA
TGTGCCACCAGCAGAATATCCGGGCAGGGTAATGAGCAGTTCTTC
CATSRISGQGNEQFF
>TRBV2|NA|TRBJ1-1|15|NA
TGTGCCAGCAGCTGGGGGCAGCTCATGAACACTGAAGCTTTCTTT
CASSWGQLMNTEAFF
>TRBV28|NA|TRBJ2-7|15|NA
TGTGCCAGCAGTCTACCAGGACAGCAAGCCTACGAGCAGTACTTC
CASSLPGQQAYEQYF
>TRBV19|once|TRBJ2-7|15|TRBD2
TGTGCCAGTAGTATGGGCGGGAGCACCCCCTACGAGCAGTACTTC
CASSMGGSTPYEQYF